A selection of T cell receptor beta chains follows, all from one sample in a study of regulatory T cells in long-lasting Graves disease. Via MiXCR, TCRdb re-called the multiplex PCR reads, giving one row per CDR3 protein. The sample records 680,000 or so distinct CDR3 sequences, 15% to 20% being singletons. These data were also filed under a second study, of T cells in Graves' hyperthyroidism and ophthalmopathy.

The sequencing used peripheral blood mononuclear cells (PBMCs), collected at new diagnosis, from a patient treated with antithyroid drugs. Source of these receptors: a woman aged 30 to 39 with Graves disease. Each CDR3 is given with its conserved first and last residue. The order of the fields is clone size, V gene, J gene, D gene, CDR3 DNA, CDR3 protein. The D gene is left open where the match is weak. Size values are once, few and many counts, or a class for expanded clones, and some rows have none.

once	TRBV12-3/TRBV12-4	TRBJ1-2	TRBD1	TGTGCCAGCAGTTTGGGGACAGGGTCGAGCTATGGCTACACCTTC	CASSLGTGSSYGYTF
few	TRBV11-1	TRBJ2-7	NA	TGTGCCAGCAGCCGAGCCCCGCATCTGTCCCTCTACGAGCAGTACTTC	CASSRAPHLSLYEQYF
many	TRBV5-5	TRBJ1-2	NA	TGTGCCAGCAGCTTGGATACGTGGGATGGCTACACCTTC	CASSLDTWDGYTF
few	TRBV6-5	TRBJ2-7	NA	TGTGCCAGCAGTTACTTGTCTAGCAACGAGCAGTACTTC	CASSYLSSNEQYF
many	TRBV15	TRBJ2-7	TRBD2	TGTGCCACCAGCAGCCCTAGCGGGGTCCGCTACGAGCAGTACTTC	CATSSPSGVRYEQYF
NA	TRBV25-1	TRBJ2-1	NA	TGTGCCAGCAGTGAATATGGAGGGAGGGGGACTAAGGGCAATGAGCAGTTCTTC	CASSEYGGRGTKGNEQFF
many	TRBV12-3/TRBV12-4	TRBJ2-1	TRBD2	TGTGCCAGCACCTCGGGGGGGTACTACAATGAGCAGTTCTTC	CASTSGGYYNEQFF
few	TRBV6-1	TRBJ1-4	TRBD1	TGTGCCAGCAGCCGAATTCCGGGACAGGGGGCAGGAAATGAAAAACTGTTTTTT	CASSRIPGQGAGNEKLFF
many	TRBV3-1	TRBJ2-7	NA	TGTGCCAGCAGCTCCCGACGACTCGGCGAGCAGTACTTC	CASSSRRLGEQYF
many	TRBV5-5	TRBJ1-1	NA	TGTGCCAGCAGCTTTGATTGGAACACTGAAGCTTTCTTT	CASSFDWNTEAFF
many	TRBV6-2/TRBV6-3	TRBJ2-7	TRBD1	TGTGCCAGCAGGGGGACAGGGTACTCCTACGAGCAGTACTTC	CASRGTGYSYEQYF
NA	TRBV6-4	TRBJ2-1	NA	TGTGCCAGCAGTGACTCGGTGGAAGGTAGGAATGAGCAGTTCTTC	CASSDSVEGRNEQFF
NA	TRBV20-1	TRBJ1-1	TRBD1	TGCAGTGCTAACGTAAATTATAGACAGGGGTTGGGGGGGAACACTGAAGCTTTCTTT	CSANVNYRQGLGGNTEAFF
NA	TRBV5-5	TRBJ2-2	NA	TGTGCCAGCATCGCCCCGGCCGGGGAGCTGTTTTTT	CASIAPAGELFF
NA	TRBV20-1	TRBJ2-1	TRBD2	TGCAGTGCGTATGGGGGGACTAGCGGGATAGGGGACAATGAGCAGTTCTTC	CSAYGGTSGIGDNEQFF
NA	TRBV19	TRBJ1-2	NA	TGTGCCAGCCAATTGACATGGACAGAATCGCCTACCTACACCTTC	CASQLTWTESPTYTF
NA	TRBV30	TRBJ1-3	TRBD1	TGTGCCTGGAGTGTAGTCGACAGGGTCTCTGGAAACACCATATATTTT	CAWSVVDRVSGNTIYF
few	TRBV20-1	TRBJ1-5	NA	TGCAGTGCTAGAGAGGCCGGGACACCCCGTGAACCCCAGCATTTT	CSAREAGTPREPQHF
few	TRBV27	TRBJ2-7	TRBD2	TGTGCCAGCAGTTTTTCGATGGGGGGGGACGAGCAGTACTTC	CASSFSMGGDEQYF
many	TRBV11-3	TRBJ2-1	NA	TGTGCCAGCAGCGGACAAAACAATGAGCAGTTCTTC	CASSGQNNEQFF